The TCR beta chain under discussion was sequenced for a study of regulatory T cells in long-lasting Graves disease (dated by TCRdb to the early 2020s). As for the study more broadly: Persistent Graves' disease meant more than 5 years of antithyroid drug treatment with TSH receptor autoantibodies that stayed positive. Patients with persistent Graves' disease were compared with patients with newly diagnosed Graves' disease using TCR sequencing and RNA sequencing of peripheral blood. The study was conducted in China and was registered as a clinical trial. A total of around 33 samples underwent TCR sequencing, from 13 patients with persistent Graves' disease and about 20 patients with newly diagnosed Graves' disease. In the clinical cohort, patients with persistent Graves' disease had used antithyroid drugs for an average of about 10.3 years.

The protocol used for the library was multiplex PCR. The sequencer listed for this sample is Illumina HiSeq 4000. To build TCR beta libraries, CDR3 regions were amplified by Arm-PCR using iRepertoire HTBI primers. PCR products were gel purified before sequencing. The paper's data handling went like this. A total of fewer than 70 TRBV and 14 TRBJ segments were identified across samples and were used for gene usage analysis of CDR3 amino acid clonotypes. COPE and FqMerger were used to merge the filtered high-quality paired reads into contigs. BLAST was used to align contigs to IMGT TRBV, TRBD and TRBJ reference genes, and CDR3 was defined according to IMGT. Any clonotype with a frequency above 0.1% was classified as a highly expanded clone. Shannon entropy served as the measure of repertoire diversity, while the Gini coefficient captured V-J evenness. A clonotype found in more than one individual was treated as public. The public reads were quality trimmed at Q25 with fastp and then assembled into clones with MiXCR by TCRdb, keeping productive beta chains. Identical CDR3 proteins give one entry, which carries the most common genes and DNA. The V and J calls shown here were made by TCRdb, not taken from the authors' results. This sample has 350,000 to 450,000 distinct CDR3 sequences in its table, and under 25% of those were observed once. Jointly, the top ten make up around 20% of the sample.

Interpreted using the paper, the time point label stands for: persistent/refractory GD, antithyroid drugs over 5 years with positive TRAb. For both TCR sequencing and RNA sequencing, RNA was extracted from PBMCs using TRIzol. Graves' disease was diagnosed according to American Thyroid Association guidelines. Patients were recruited from an endocrinology department in Xi'an, China. Each patient gave around 9.2 milliliters of peripheral blood, collected in an EDTA anticoagulant tube. Ficoll Paque Plus density gradient separation was used to isolate PBMCs, and no additional T cell sorting was done. An Agilent 2100 Bioanalyzer and agarose gel were used to assess RNA quality, and a NanoDrop 2000 was used to measure RNA concentration. Beyond this particular receptor, the publication reports: Only peripheral blood was studied, because thyroid tissue, the primary lesion, was inaccessible. Only the TCR beta chain was sequenced and analyzed. Persistent disease showed preferential use of TRBV28, TRBJ1-2 and TRBJ2-5, whereas newly diagnosed disease favored TRBV20-1 and TRBJ2-1. As a limitation, the authors acknowledged that the small sample size may reduce accuracy. A larger number of public clonotypes was shared among persistent patients (around 3,000) than among newly diagnosed patients (approximately 930). Compared with newly diagnosed patients, patients with persistent Graves' disease had lower TCR Shannon entropy and fewer highly expanded clones, which suggests clonal expansion.

As for this clonotype: Its antigen has not been determined. Base qualities are missing; no much larger clone stands one base away.

The CDR3, cysteine through phenylalanine, is 17 amino acids long. This entry keeps only the CDR3 DNA: 51 bases, framed from base 1. According to the germline V gene, CDR1 reads MDHEN and CDR2 reads SYDVKM. Clipping removes 5 bases from V and 2 bases from J, with 12 as the unmatched junction base count. The chain couples TRBV28 to TRBJ2-4; 7 junctional bases match TRBD1. Here the sequenced sample was peripheral blood mononuclear cells (PBMCs), taken when the disease was refractory, from a patient treated with antithyroid drugs. The clonotype originates from a female donor with Graves disease. The DNA is TGTGCCAGCAGTCCTACTTTGTGGGACAGAACCAAAAACATTCAGTACTTC. Its translation reads: CASSPTLWDRTKNIQYF.